This entry lists 19 T cell receptor beta chains sequenced from one sample in a study of cytomegalovirus exposure and HLA in healthy donors. This PCR relied on a set of 60 Vbeta primers and 13 Jbeta primers. Sequencing used immunoSEQ multiplex PCR; TCRdb keeps in-frame clones, though not all of them. Among approximately 140,000 clones listed, about 80% were seen once. Sequencing was performed on PBMCs. All receptors come from a man between 35 and 55 years old in good health and CMV-seropositive.

The chain recombines TRBV9 with TRBJ2-6, with D perhaps matching TRBD2 (5 bases). The V and J ends lost 0 bases and 4 bases respectively, with 14 bases between them. From germline, CDR1 is SGDLS and CDR2 YYNGEE. The CDR3 is made up of 17 amino acids. Written as DNA, the CDR3 is TGTGCCAGCAGCGTAGCGGGCGGGTCGATCGGGGCCAACGTCCTGACTTTC. Translation: CASSVAGGSIGANVLTF.

The chain carries TRBV6-1 and TRBJ1-5; D is perhaps TRBD1 (5 bases). Germline V CDR1 and CDR2: MNHNS, SASEGT. The CDR3 is 13 amino acids. V was trimmed by 6 bases and J by 11 bases, leaving 17 bases between them. CDR3 coding DNA: TGTGCCAGCAGCGAACTTGGGGTAGGGGCCCAGCATTTT. Translating gives CASSELGVGAQHF.

V gene TRBV2 combines with J gene TRBJ1-2; no reliable D call. The V gene lost 3 bases and the J gene lost 3 bases, with 14 bases spanning the gap. Germline CDR1 and CDR2: SNHLY and FYNNEI. CDR3 length: 15 residues. CDR3 in DNA: TGTGCCAGCAGTGATCAGGTTATGGCCTACTATGGCTACACCTTC. This sequence encodes CASSDQVMAYYGYTF.

The chain links TRBV19 to TRBJ1-4, with D unresolved. Trimming cost V 1 base and J 7 bases, with 10 bases left between them. Per germline, CDR1 LNHDA and CDR2 SQIVND (reference sequence). This CDR3 region has 14 residues. The CDR3 reads CASSIGSGFEKLFF. The CDR3, as DNA: TGTGCCAGTAGTATAGGCTCCGGGTTTGAAAAACTGTTTTTT.

V and J are TRBV7-2 and TRBJ2-1; D might be TRBD2 (5 bases). V lost 1 base, J lost 12 bases, and 7 bases lay in between. Germline V gene lookup returns CDR1 SGHTA and CDR2 FQGNSA. The CDR3 has 11 amino acids. The DNA of the CDR3 is TGTGCCAGCAGCTTAGGACTATGGCAGTTCTTC. This sequence encodes CASSLGLWQFF.

With respect to this clone: One end of the junction fails to match germline, which may point to a read error. The chain carries TRBV11-2 and TRBJ2-7; tentative D call: TRBD2 (6 bases). The length of the CDR3 is 15 residues. The germline V gene encodes CDR1 SGHAT and CDR2 FQNNGV. CDR3 region: CTSSARLDWVYEQYF. In nucleotides, the CDR3 is TGTACCAGCAGCGCGAGACTAGACTGGGTCTACGAGCAGTACTTC. Drawing the rest from reference TRBV11-2 and TRBJ2-7, the complete variable domain is EAGVAQSPRYKIIEKRQSVAFWCNPISGHATLYWYQQILGQGPKLLIQFQNNGVVDDSQLPKDRFSAERLKGVDSTLKIQPAKLEDSAVYLCTSSARLDWVYEQYFGPGTRLTVT.

The chain combines TRBV27 with TRBJ2-3, with TRBD2 matching 9 bases. The CDR3 loop spans 18 amino acids. Germline loops: CDR1 MNHEY, CDR2 SMNVEV (reference sequence). After removal of 4 bases from V and 4 bases from J, the junction contained 15 bases not matched to a gene. The CDR3 DNA is TGTGCCAGCAGTTCCATAGCGGGAGTAAGGCCGGGAGCAGATACGCAGTATTTT. Protein product: CASSSIAGVRPGADTQYF.

The J gene is TRBJ2-3, the V gene TRBV5-8; 12 nucleotides agree with TRBD2. The germline CDR1 and CDR2 sequences are SGHTS and YDEGEE. CDR3 length equals 15 residues. The junction had 0 bases not matched to a gene; V was cut back by 0 bases and J by 4 bases. The CDR3 region is CASSLGLAGADTQYF. CDR3 DNA: TGTGCCAGCAGCTTGGGACTAGCGGGAGCAGATACGCAGTATTTT.

The chain uses TRBV28 and TRBJ1-5; no reliable D call. Trimming cost V 5 bases and J 4 bases, with 6 bases left between them. This CDR3 is 12 amino acids long. Germline V gene lookup returns CDR1 MDHEN and CDR2 SYDVKM. The CDR3 DNA reads TGTGCCAGCAGTAATTTAAATCAGCCCCAGCATTTT. Its translation: CASSNLNQPQHF.

The rearrangement links TRBV6-1 to TRBJ2-7; TRBD2 aligns across 14 bases. The CDR3 totals 14 residues. Germline V gene sequence: CDR1 MNHNS, CDR2 SASEGT. J was trimmed by 7 bases and V by 4 bases; bases with no gene match: 3. The CDR3 DNA follows: TGTGCCAGCAGTGCGACTAGCGGGAGGGGTGAGCAGTACTTC. Its protein product is CASSATSGRGEQYF.

As for this clone: Other nucleotide sequences in the sample specify the same CDR3. The rearrangement links TRBV6-1 to TRBJ2-1; no firm D call. V dropped 2 bases and J dropped 10 bases, with 6 bases sitting between them. This CDR3 is built from 11 residues. Germline V gene sequence: CDR1 MNHNS, CDR2 SASEGT. The CDR3 region has the DNA TGTGCCAGCAGTGAAAAGAGGGAGCAGTTCTTC. It translates to CASSEKREQFF.

The chain joins TRBV5-1 to TRBJ2-1; weak D call: TRBD2 (5 bases). V was trimmed by 0 bases and J by 4 bases, leaving 8 bases between them. This CDR3 has 14 amino acids. Germline CDR1 reads SGHRS; CDR2 reads YFSETQ. The CDR3 coding sequence is TGCGCCAGCAGCTTGGGAGGGCCTTACAATGAGCAGTTCTTC. Protein product: CASSLGGPYNEQFF.

This clone has a handful of counts. Other DNA sequences in the sample encode the same CDR3. The chain combines TRBV29-1 with TRBJ2-2; weak D call: TRBD2 (6 bases). The germline gives CDR1 SQVTM, CDR2 ANQGSEA. The V end lost 5 bases, the J end lost 0 bases, and 10 bases lay between the germline ends. The CDR3 covers 14 residues. The CDR3 sequence is CSVYGGSNTGELFF. The CDR3, as DNA: TGCAGCGTTTATGGGGGGTCGAACACCGGGGAGCTGTTTTTT.

In this sample, this clone turned up once. This sequence joins TRBV7-2 and TRBJ2-5; tentative D call: TRBD2 (6 bases). Looked up from germline, CDR1 is SGHTA and CDR2 is FQGNSA. Between the trimmed V and J ends, which lost 5 bases and 7 bases, there was a span of 14 bases. The CDR3 is made up of 13 amino acids. CDR3 DNA: TGTGCCAGCAGCCAGTGGAGGGAAGGGACCCAGTACTTC. Encoded protein: CASSQWREGTQYF. Filled out from reference TRBV7-2 and TRBJ2-5, the complete variable domain reads GAGVSQSPSNKVTEKGKDVELRCDPISGHTALYWYRQSLGQGLEFLIYFQGNSAPDKSGLPSDRFSAERTGGSVSTLTIQRTQQEDSAVYLCASSQWREGTQYFGPGTRLLVL.

The chain carries TRBV7-8 and TRBJ2-7; D is unclear. V lost 3 bases, J lost 1 base, and 7 bases lay in between. This CDR3 spans 13 amino acids. The germline V gene has CDR1 SGHVS and CDR2 FQNEAQ. The CDR3, as DNA: TGTGCCAGCAGCTTTGGCAGGTCCTACGAGCAGTACTTC. It yields the protein CASSFGRSYEQYF.

The chain couples TRBV11-2 to TRBJ1-6; D is possibly TRBD1 (6 bases). CDR1 is SGHAT and CDR2 is FQNNGV in the germline V gene. The V gene lost 5 bases and the J gene lost 10 bases, with 21 bases spanning the gap. The CDR3 extends over 16 amino acids. CDR3 bases: TGTGCCAGCAGCGTCCTCGAGACAGGAGTTGGATCACCCCTCCACTTT. It codes for CASSVLETGVGSPLHF.

This chain connects TRBV9 to TRBJ1-3; the D gene is possibly TRBD1 (5 bases). From germline, CDR1 is SGDLS and CDR2 YYNGEE. The CDR3 spans 13 residues. Trimming cost V 2 bases and J 5 bases, with 8 bases left between them. The CDR3 DNA is TGTGCCAGCAGCGTCCCAGGGAGAAACACCATATATTTT. Its translation is CASSVPGRNTIYF.

The V call is TRBV7-6, the J call TRBJ2-7; 7 positions agree with TRBD1. This CDR3 region has 12 residues. The ends lost 5 bases at V and 6 bases at J; junction bases unmatched: 4. The V gene's germline CDR1 is SGHVS and CDR2 FNYEAQ. This CDR3 is CASSPRQGEQYF. CDR3 nucleotide sequence: TGTGCCAGCAGCCCTCGACAGGGCGAGCAGTACTTC.

V and J are TRBV7-8 and TRBJ2-5, with D perhaps TRBD2 (6 bases). Trimming stripped 1 base from V and 4 bases from J, with 13 bases between. The CDR3 runs 15 residues. The germline V gene has CDR1 SGHVS and CDR2 FQNEAQ. CDR3 residues: CASSLDPGVGETQYF. The CDR3 DNA sequence: TGTGCCAGCAGCTTAGATCCGGGAGTGGGAGAGACCCAGTACTTC.